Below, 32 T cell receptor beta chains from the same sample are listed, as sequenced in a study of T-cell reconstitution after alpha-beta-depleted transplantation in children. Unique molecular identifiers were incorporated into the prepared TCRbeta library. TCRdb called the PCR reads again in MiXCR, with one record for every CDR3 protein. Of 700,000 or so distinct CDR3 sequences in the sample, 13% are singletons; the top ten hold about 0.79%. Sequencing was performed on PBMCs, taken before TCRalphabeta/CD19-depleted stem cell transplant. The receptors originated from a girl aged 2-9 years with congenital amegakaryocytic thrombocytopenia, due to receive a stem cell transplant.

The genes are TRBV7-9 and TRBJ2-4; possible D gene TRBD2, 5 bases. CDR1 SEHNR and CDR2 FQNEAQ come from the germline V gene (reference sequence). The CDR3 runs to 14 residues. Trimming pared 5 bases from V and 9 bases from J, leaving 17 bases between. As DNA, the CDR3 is TGTGCCAGCAGCCCCGCGTCTAGCCTGGGCATTCAGTACTTC. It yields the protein CASSPASSLGIQYF.

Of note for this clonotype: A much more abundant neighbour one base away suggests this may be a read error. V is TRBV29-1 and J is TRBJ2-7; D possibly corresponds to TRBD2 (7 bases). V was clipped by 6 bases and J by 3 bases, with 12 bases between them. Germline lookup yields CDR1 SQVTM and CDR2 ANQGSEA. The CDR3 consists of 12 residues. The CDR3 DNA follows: TGCAGCGTCTTGCGGGGGCACTACGAGCAGTACTTC. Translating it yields CSVLRGHYEQYF.

The CDR3 region has the DNA TGTGCCAGCAGCCCGTCACGGGGCGCTAACTATGGCTACACCTTC. Protein sequence: CASSPSRGANYGYTF. V is TRBV7-8 and J is TRBJ1-2; a weak D match, TRBD1 (5 bases). Trimming cost V 5 bases and J 0 bases, with 13 bases left between them. The germline gives CDR1 SGHVS, CDR2 FQNEAQ. This CDR3 spans 15 amino acids.

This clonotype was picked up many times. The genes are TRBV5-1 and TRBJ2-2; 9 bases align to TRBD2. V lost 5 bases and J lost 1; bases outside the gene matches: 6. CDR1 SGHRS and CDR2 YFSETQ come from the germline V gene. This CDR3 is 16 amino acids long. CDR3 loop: CASSWSAGGNTGELFF. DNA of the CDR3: TGCGCCAGCAGTTGGTCAGCGGGAGGGAACACCGGGGAGCTGTTTTTT.

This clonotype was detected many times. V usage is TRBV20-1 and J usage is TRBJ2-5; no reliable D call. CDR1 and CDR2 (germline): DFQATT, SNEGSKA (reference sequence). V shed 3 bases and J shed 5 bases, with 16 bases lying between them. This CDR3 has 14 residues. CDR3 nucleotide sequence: TGCAGTGCTAGTCTTTTTCGAAAGGCGGAGACCCAGTACTTC. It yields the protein CSASLFRKAETQYF.

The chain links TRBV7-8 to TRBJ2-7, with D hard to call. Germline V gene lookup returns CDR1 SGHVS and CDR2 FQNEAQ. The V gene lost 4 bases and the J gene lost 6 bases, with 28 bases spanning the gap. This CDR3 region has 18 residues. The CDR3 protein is CASSSTFWRTQPSSEQYF. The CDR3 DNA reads TGTGCCAGCAGCTCCACATTTTGGAGAACGCAACCGTCTTCCGAGCAGTACTTC.

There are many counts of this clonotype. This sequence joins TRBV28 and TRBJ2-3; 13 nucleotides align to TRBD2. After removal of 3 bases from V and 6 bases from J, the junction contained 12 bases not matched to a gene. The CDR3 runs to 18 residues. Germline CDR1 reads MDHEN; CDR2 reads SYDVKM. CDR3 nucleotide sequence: TGTGCCAGCAGTTTTCCAAACCTGGGACTAGCGGGAAGTGATACGCAGTATTTT. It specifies CASSFPNLGLAGSDTQYF.

CDR3 coding DNA: TGCGCCAGCAGTGAGTCAAGTACGGGTGAAGCTTTCTTT. It is translated as CASSESSTGEAFF. The V call is TRBV10-1, the J call TRBJ1-1; the D is unclear. Germline V gives CDR1 WNHNN, CDR2 SYGVQD (reference sequence). There are 13 residues in the CDR3. V lost 0 bases and J 7 bases, leaving 9 bases between the germline ends.

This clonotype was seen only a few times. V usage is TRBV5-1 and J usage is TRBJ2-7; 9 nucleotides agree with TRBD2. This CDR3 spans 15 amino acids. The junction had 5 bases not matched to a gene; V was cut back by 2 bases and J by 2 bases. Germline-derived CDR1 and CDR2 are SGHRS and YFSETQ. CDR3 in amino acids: CASSFAAGGTYEQYF. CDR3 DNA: TGCGCCAGCAGCTTCGCAGCGGGAGGAACCTACGAGCAGTACTTC.

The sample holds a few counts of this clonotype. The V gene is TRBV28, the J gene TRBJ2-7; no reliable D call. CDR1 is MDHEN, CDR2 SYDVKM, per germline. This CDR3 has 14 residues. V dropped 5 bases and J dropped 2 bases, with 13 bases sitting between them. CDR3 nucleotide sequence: TGTGCCAGCAGTCCTCGCAGCACCCCCTACGAGCAGTACTTC. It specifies CASSPRSTPYEQYF.

The CDR3 here is CAISPTTSGIDKQFF. Written as DNA, the CDR3 is TGTGCCATCAGCCCAACGACTAGCGGGATCGATAAGCAGTTCTTC. The V call is TRBV10-3, the J call TRBJ2-1; TRBD2 matches at 11 bases. The V and J ends lost 6 bases and 11 bases, in that order; junction bases with no gene match: 12. The CDR3 has 15 amino acids. Germline V CDR1 and CDR2: ENHRY, SYGVKD.

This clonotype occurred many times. CDR3 amino acids: CASPGGTEAFF. The CDR3 DNA sequence: TGTGCCAGCCCGGGGGGCACTGAAGCTTTCTTT. The chain couples TRBV12-3 or TRBV12-4 to TRBJ1-1, with a tentative D call TRBD1 (5 bases). This CDR3 has 11 residues. Deletions cut 8 bases from V and 4 bases from J, with 8 bases between.

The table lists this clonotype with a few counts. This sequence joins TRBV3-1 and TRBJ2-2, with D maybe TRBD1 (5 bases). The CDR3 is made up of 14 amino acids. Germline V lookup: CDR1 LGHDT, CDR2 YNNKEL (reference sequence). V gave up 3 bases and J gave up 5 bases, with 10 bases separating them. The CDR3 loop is CASSHDAGTGELFF. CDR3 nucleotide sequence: TGTGCCAGCAGCCACGATGCAGGGACCGGGGAGCTGTTTTTT. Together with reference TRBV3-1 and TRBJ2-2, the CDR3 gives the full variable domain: DTAVSQTPKYLVTQMGNDKSIKCEQNLGHDTMYWYKQDSKKFLKIMFSYNNKELIINETVPNRFSPKSPDKAHLNLHINSLELGDSAVYFCASSHDAGTGELFFGEGSRLTVL.

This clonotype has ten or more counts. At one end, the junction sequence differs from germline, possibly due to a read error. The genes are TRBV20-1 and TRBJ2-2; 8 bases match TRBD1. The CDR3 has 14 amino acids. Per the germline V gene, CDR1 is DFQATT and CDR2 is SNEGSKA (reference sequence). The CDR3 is CSARETGVAGELFF. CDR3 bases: TGCAGTGCTAGAGAGACAGGGGTTGCCGGGGAGCTTTTTTTT.

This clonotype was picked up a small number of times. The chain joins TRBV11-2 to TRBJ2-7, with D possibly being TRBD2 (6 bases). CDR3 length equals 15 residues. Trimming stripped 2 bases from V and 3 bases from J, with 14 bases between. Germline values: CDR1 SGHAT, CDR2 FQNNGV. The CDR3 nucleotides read TGTGCCAGCAGCTTATTGACTAGGAACTTCTACGAGCAGTACTTC. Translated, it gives CASSLLTRNFYEQYF.

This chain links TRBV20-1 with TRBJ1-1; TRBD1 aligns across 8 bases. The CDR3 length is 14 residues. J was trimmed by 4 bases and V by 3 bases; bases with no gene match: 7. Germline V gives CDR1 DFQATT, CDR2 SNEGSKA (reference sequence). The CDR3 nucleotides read TGCAGTGCTAGGGGAGGGACAGGAGGCACTGAAGCTTTCTTT. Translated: CSARGGTGGTEAFF.

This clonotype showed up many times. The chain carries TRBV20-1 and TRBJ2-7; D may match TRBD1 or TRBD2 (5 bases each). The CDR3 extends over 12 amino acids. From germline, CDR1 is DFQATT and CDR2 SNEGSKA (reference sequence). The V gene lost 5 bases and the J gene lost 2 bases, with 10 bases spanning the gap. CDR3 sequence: CSAQRGPYEQYF. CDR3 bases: TGCAGTGCTCAACGGGGACCCTACGAGCAGTACTTC.

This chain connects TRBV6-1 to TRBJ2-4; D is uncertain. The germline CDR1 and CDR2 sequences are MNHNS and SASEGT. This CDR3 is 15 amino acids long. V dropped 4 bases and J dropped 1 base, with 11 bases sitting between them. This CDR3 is CASSASRLAKNIQYF. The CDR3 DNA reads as TGTGCCAGCAGTGCAAGTCGACTGGCCAAAAACATTCAGTACTTC.

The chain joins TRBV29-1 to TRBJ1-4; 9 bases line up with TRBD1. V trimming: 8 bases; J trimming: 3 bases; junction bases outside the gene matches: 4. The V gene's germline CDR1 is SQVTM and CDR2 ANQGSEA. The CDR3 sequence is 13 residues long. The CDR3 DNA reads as TGCAGCACCAGACAGGGGGCTAATGAAAAACTGTTTTTT. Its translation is CSTRQGANEKLFF.

CDR3 sequence (DNA): TGTGCCAGCAGTCTCCCATTTGGAGGGAAAGGCTCTGGAAACACCATATATTTT. This gives the protein CASSLPFGGKGSGNTIYF. The V call is TRBV28, the J call TRBJ1-3; no firm D call. The V end was cut by 5 bases, the J end by 0 bases, with 20 bases between. In germline, CDR1 is MDHEN, CDR2 SYDVKM. The CDR3 runs 18 residues.

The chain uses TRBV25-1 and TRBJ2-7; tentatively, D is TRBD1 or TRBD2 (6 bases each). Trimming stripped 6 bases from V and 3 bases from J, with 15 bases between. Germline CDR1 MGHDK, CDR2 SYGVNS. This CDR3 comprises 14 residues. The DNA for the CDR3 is TGTGCCAGCAGATCCGGGGGCCCTCTCTACGAGCAGTACTTC. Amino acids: CASRSGGPLYEQYF.

This CDR3 is CSARDGSGNYEQYF. The CDR3, as DNA: TGCAGTGCTAGAGACGGTAGCGGCAACTACGAGCAGTACTTC. The chain links TRBV20-1 to TRBJ2-7, with TRBD2 as a possible D gene (6 bases). Trimming shortened V by 0 bases and J by 3 bases, and 12 bases separated the two germline ends. CDR1 and CDR2 (germline): DFQATT, SNEGSKA (reference sequence). This CDR3 has 14 amino acids.

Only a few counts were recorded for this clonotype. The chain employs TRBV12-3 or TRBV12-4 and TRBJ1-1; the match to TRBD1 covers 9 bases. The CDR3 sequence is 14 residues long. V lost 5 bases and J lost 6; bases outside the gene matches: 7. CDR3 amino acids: CASSTGTGSAEAFF. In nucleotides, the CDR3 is TGTGCCAGCAGTACTGGGACAGGGTCGGCTGAAGCTTTCTTT.

CDR3 protein: CASSLQDRGYGYTF. The CDR3 DNA reads TGTGCCAGCAGTTTACAAGACAGGGGGTATGGCTACACCTTC. The chain employs TRBV28 and TRBJ1-2; 9 bases line up with TRBD1. Germline CDR1 reads MDHEN; CDR2 reads SYDVKM. Trimming took 2 bases from V and 5 from J; bases not matched to a gene: 3. The CDR3 totals 14 residues.

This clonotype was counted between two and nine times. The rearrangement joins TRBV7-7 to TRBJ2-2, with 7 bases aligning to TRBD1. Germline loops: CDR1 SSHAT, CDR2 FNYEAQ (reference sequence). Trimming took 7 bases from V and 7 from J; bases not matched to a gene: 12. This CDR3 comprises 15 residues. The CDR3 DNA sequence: TGTGCCAGCACTTCCCGGGGCTGGACAGGCGGGGAGCTGTTTTTT. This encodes CASTSRGWTGGELFF.

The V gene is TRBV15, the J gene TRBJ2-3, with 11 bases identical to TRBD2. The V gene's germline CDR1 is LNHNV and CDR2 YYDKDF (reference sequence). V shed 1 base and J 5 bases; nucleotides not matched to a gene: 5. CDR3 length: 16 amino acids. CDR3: CATSRVLAGGLDTQYF. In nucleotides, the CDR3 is TGTGCCACCAGCAGAGTCCTAGCGGGAGGTCTAGATACGCAGTATTTT.

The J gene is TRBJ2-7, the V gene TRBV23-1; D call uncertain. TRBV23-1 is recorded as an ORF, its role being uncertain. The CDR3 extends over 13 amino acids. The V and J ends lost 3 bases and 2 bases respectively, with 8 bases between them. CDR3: CASSQWQPYEQYF. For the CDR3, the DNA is TGCGCCAGCAGTCAGTGGCAGCCCTACGAGCAGTACTTC.

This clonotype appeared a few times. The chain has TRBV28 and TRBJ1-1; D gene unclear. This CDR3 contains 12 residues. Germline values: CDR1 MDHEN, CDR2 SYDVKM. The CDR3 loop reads CATEQMNTEAFF. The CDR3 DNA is TGTGCAACGGAACAAATGAACACTGAAGCTTTCTTT.

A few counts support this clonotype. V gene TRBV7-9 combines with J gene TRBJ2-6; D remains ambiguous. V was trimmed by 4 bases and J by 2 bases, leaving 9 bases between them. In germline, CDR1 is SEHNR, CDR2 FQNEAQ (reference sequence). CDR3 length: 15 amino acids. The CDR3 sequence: CASSYPPTGANVLTF. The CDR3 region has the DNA TGTGCCAGCAGCTACCCTCCAACTGGGGCCAACGTCCTGACTTTC.

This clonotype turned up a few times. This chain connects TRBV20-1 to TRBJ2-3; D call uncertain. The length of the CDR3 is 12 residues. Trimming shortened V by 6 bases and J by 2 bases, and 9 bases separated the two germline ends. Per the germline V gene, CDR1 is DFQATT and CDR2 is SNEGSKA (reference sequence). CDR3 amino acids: CSALPATDTQYF. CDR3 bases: TGCAGTGCCCTACCAGCCACAGATACGCAGTATTTT.

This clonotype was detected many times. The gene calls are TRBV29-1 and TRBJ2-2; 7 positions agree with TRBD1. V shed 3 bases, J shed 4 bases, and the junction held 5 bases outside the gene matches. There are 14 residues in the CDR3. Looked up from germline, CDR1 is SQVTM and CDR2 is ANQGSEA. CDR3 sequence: CSVDEGAATGELFF. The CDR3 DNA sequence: TGCAGCGTTGATGAGGGGGCTGCCACCGGGGAGCTGTTTTTT.

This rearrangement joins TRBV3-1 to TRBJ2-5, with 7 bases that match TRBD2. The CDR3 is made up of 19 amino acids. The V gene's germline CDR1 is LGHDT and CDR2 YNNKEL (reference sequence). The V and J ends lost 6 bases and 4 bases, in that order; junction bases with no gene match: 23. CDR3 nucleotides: TGTGCCAGCAGTCACGGCCCAACTAGCGAGAGCCTATCGAGAGAGACCCAGTACTTC. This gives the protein CASSHGPTSESLSRETQYF.